The rows below give T cell receptor beta chains drawn from one sample of a study of CD8+ T cells in alopecia areata. Method: immunoSEQ multiplex PCR; TCRdb's copy keeps in-frame clones and lacks some. The sample lists 190,000 or so clones; over 45% were seen once. Sample: CD4+ T cells sorted from blood, taken at week 24, from a patient treated with tofacitinib. The source is a human donor with alopecia areata. The CDR3 runs from the conserved cysteine through the conserved F or W. A D gene is named only where the DNA matches it firmly. The size of a clone is reported for some rows only, either as once, few or many, or as a class for expanded clones.

d_call,v_call,clone_size,j_call,cdr3_nt,cdr3_aa
TRBD1,TRBV9,.,TRBJ1-2,TGTGCCAGCACGGCAGGGGGCTATGGCTACACCTTC,CASTAGGYGYTF
TRBD2,TRBV6-5,once,TRBJ2-1,TGTGCCAGCAGGCGGGACTATCTAAACAATGAGCAGTTCTTC,CASRRDYLNNEQFF
.,TRBV29-1,.,TRBJ1-5,TGCAGCGTTGCCTACAGTATCAATCAGCCCCAGCATTTT,CSVAYSINQPQHF
TRBD2,TRBV29-1,.,TRBJ2-5,TGCAGCGTAGATCCCGGGACTAGAGGGGAGACCCAGTACTTC,CSVDPGTRGETQYF
.,TRBV29-1,few,TRBJ2-3,TGCAGCGCACCAGGCACTAGCACAGATACGCAGTATTTT,CSAPGTSTDTQYF
.,TRBV9,few,TRBJ1-3,TGTGCCAGCAGCGTAGTGTCAGACGGAAACACCATATATTTT,CASSVVSDGNTIYF
TRBD2,TRBV7-2,.,TRBJ2-5,TGTGCCAGCAGCTTAAGGCTAGCGGGAGTGGTGGAGACCCAGTACTTC,CASSLRLAGVVETQYF
.,TRBV7-2,.,TRBJ1-1,TGTGCCAGCAGCTCTAGACAGACTGAAGCTTTCTTT,CASSSRQTEAFF
TRBD1,TRBV9,.,TRBJ1-1,TGTGCCAGCAGCGTGACAGGGCTGAACACTGAAGCTTTCTTT,CASSVTGLNTEAFF
.,TRBV7-8,.,TRBJ2-1,TGTGCCAGCAGCTTAGAAACGAGGAGCTCCTACAATGAGCAGTTCTTC,CASSLETRSSYNEQFF
.,TRBV7-9,.,TRBJ2-5,TGTGCCAGCAGGATCGGTGGGGGAGAGACCCAGTACTTC,CASRIGGGETQYF
TRBD2,TRBV30,.,TRBJ2-3,TGTGCCTGGAGTAGCGGGAGAAGCACAGATACGCAGTATTTT,CAWSSGRSTDTQYF
.,TRBV15,.,TRBJ2-3,TGTGCCACCCGTCAGGAACAGACCACAGATACGCAGTATTTT,CATRQEQTTDTQYF
.,TRBV30,.,TRBJ2-7,TGTGCCTGGAGTCTAACCTACGAGCAGTACTTC,CAWSLTYEQYF
.,TRBV30,.,TRBJ1-2,TGTGCCTGGAGTACAGGGTATGGCTACACCTTC,CAWSTGYGYTF
TRBD1,TRBV6-5,.,TRBJ2-5,TGTGCCAGCAGTGAAGGACAGGGGCCGGAGACCCAGTACTTC,CASSEGQGPETQYF
.,TRBV25-1,.,TRBJ1-1,TGTGCCAGCAGCGGGGGGGCAGAGGACGCTGAAGCTTTCTTT,CASSGGAEDAEAFF
.,TRBV6-5,.,TRBJ1-2,TGTGCCAGCAGTTACTACAGTAACTATGGCTACACCTTC,CASSYYSNYGYTF
.,TRBV27,once,TRBJ2-3,TGTGCCAGCAGTTATAATTCCCCCCCGGATACGCAGTATTTT,CASSYNSPPDTQYF
.,TRBV5-4,.,TRBJ2-5,TGTGCCAGCAGCCCGACCCGACTAGTGGAGACCCAGCACTTC,CASSPTRLVETQHF
.,TRBV10-3,.,TRBJ2-1,TGTGCCATCAGAAAGGCTAGCCCCCACAATGAGCAGTTCTTC,CAIRKASPHNEQFF
TRBD2,TRBV7-2,.,TRBJ2-3,TGTGCCAGCAGCTTAACTAGCGGGGGGGCGGATACGCAGTATTTT,CASSLTSGGADTQYF
.,TRBV6-1,.,TRBJ1-1,TGTGCCAGCAGCCTGGGACAGAACACTGAAGCTTTCTTT,CASSLGQNTEAFF
TRBD2,TRBV10-3,once,TRBJ2-7,TGTGCCATCAGGGAGCGGGACGGCGCATACGAGCAGTACTTC,CAIRERDGAYEQYF
.,TRBV7-6,few,TRBJ2-3,TGTGCCAGCAGCTTAGATGGCCACCAAGATACGCAGTATTTT,CASSLDGHQDTQYF
TRBD2,TRBV7-2,.,TRBJ2-7,TGTGCCAGCAGCCGCTTAGCGGGGGGCCAAGACGGGCAGTACTTC,CASSRLAGGQDGQYF
.,TRBV18,.,TRBJ2-7,TGTGCCAGCTCACGTAGCGGTCTCTCCTACGAGCAGTACTTC,CASSRSGLSYEQYF
.,TRBV2,.,TRBJ1-1,TGTGCCAGCAGTGAATCGGGTCTGCCGAACACTGAAGCTTTCTTT,CASSESGLPNTEAFF
.,TRBV30,.,TRBJ2-1,TGTGCCTGGAGTACGATAGCGAGTCAGCCCTACAATGAGCAGTTCTTC,CAWSTIASQPYNEQFF
.,TRBV11-2,.,TRBJ2-3,TGTGCCAGCAGCCTGAGTGTGGCAGTCACAGATACGCAGTATTTT,CASSLSVAVTDTQYF
TRBD1,TRBV2,few,TRBJ2-5,TGTGCCAGCAGTGGAGCCACAGGGGGCGGAGAGACCCAGTACTTC,CASSGATGGGETQYF
.,TRBV11-2,once,TRBJ1-1,TGTGCCAGCAGCTTAGTCAGGGCCACTGAAGCTTTCTTT,CASSLVRATEAFF
.,TRBV7-2,.,TRBJ1-1,TGTGCCAGCAGCTTATCGCTAATTGGTAAATCCGGGGTTAAAGCTTTCTTT,CASSLSLIGKSGVKAFF
.,TRBV5-4,once,TRBJ2-1,TGTGCCAGCAGCTTGGCCCCGAACAATGAGCAGTTCTTC,CASSLAPNNEQFF
.,TRBV15,few,TRBJ2-7,TGTGCCACCAGCAGAGCACTACTAAGGGAGCAGTACTTC,CATSRALLREQYF
.,TRBV19,.,TRBJ1-2,TGTGCCAGTAGTAAAGGGCCCACGACTGGGTATGGCTACACCTTC,CASSKGPTTGYGYTF
TRBD1,TRBV4-1,.,TRBJ2-5,TGCGCCAGCAGGCGCGGGACAGGGGAAGGACTGAAGTACTTC,CASRRGTGEGLKYF
TRBD1,TRBV6-5,few,TRBJ1-2,TGTGCCAGCAGTTACTCCTTCGGACAGGAAACTTATGGCTACACCTTC,CASSYSFGQETYGYTF
.,TRBV2,.,TRBJ1-2,TGTGCCAGCAGTTCCATTACAACCTCCTATGGCTACACCTTC,CASSSITTSYGYTF
TRBD1,TRBV5-1,.,TRBJ1-2,TGCGCCAGCAGCACCACCGGGACAGGCGGCTACACCTTC,CASSTTGTGGYTF
.,TRBV29-1,once,TRBJ1-2,TGCAGCGTTGAAGGCCAGGGAGGCGGCTACACCTTC,CSVEGQGGGYTF
TRBD1,TRBV7-3,few,TRBJ2-2,TGTGCCAGCAGCCGGACAGGGGGAGCCCCCGGGGAGCTGTTTTTT,CASSRTGGAPGELFF
TRBD1,TRBV2,once,TRBJ1-1,TGTGCCAGCAGTGCGGACAGGGGTATCACTGAAGCTTTCTTT,CASSADRGITEAFF
.,TRBV29-1,few,TRBJ2-5,TGCAGCGTAACCCGGGACTTTCAAGAGACCCAGTACTTC,CSVTRDFQETQYF
TRBD2,TRBV11-2,few,TRBJ2-7,TGTGCCAGCAGCTTAAGAACATGGACTAGCGGGACCTCTAGTGAGCAGTACTTC,CASSLRTWTSGTSSEQYF
TRBD2,TRBV19,.,TRBJ2-7,TGTGCCAGTAGTATTACGGGAGGCGAGCAGTACTTC,CASSITGGEQYF
.,TRBV13,.,TRBJ1-2,TGTGCCAGCAGCTTTACCGCCGGGACCGCATATTACACCTTC,CASSFTAGTAYYTF
TRBD2,TRBV4-1,.,TRBJ2-1,TGCGCCAGCAGCCGAGACGGACTAGCGGCAGGAGGGAATGAGCAGTTCTTC,CASSRDGLAAGGNEQFF
.,TRBV28,few,TRBJ2-2,TGTGCCAGCAGTTTACAGGGGACCCCGAACACCGGGGAGCTGTTTTTT,CASSLQGTPNTGELFF
TRBD2,TRBV6-6,few,TRBJ2-4,TGTGCCAGCAGTTACCTGCGGGAGGACAAAAACATTCAGTACTTC,CASSYLREDKNIQYF
.,TRBV2,.,TRBJ2-7,TGTGCCAGCAGTGGGAGCAAGAAGGACGAGCAGTACTTC,CASSGSKKDEQYF
.,TRBV20-1,.,TRBJ2-5,TGCAGTGCTATTTTCGAGACCCAGTACTTC,CSAIFETQYF
.,TRBV10-2,.,TRBJ2-5,TGCGCCATCGGACGGCGCCAAGAGACCCAGTACTTC,CAIGRRQETQYF
TRBD1,TRBV7-8,few,TRBJ2-1,TGTGCCAGCAGCTTACCAAGGGGGCTAAACAATGAGCAGTTCTTC,CASSLPRGLNNEQFF
.,TRBV2,few,TRBJ2-1,TGTGCCAGCAGTGACCCGCCCTCCTACAATGAGCAGTTCTTC,CASSDPPSYNEQFF
.,TRBV5-4,few,TRBJ1-4,TGTGCCAGCAGCCAGCAGAGGGCGGCTGAAAAACTGTTTTTT,CASSQQRAAEKLFF
.,TRBV7-9,.,TRBJ2-2,TGTGCCAGCAGCTTCCAGGCGAACACCGGGGAGCTGTTTTTT,CASSFQANTGELFF
.,TRBV5-6,few,TRBJ2-1,TGTGCCAGCAGCTCACGGGGGCACGACAATGAGCAGTTCTTC,CASSSRGHDNEQFF